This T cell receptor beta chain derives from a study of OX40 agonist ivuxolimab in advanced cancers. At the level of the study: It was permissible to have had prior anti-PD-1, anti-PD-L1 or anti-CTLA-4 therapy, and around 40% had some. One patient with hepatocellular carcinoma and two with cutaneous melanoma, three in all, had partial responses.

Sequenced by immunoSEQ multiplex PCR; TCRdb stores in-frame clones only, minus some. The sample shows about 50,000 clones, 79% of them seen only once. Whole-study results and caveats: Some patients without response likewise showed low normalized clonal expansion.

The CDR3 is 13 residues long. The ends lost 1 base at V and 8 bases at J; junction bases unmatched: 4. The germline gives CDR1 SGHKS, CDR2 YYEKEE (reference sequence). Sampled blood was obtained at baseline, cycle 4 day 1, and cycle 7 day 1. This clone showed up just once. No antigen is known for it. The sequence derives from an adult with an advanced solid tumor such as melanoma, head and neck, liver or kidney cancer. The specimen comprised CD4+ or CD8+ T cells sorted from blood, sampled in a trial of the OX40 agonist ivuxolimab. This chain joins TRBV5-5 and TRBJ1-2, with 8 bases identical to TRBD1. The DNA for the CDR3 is TGTGCCAGCAGCTTGTTACAGGGGGGCGGCTACACCTTC. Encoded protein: CASSLLQGGGYTF.